This entry features one T cell receptor (beta chain) sequence. The junction differs from germline at one of its ends, possibly a read error. PCR primers comprised 60 Vbeta and 13 Jbeta primers. The repertoire was sequenced with immunoSEQ multiplex PCR; TCRdb's copy has only in-frame clones and lacks some. Its table records tens of thousands of clones. The sample comes from a study of cytomegalovirus exposure and HLA in healthy donors. The CDR3 contains 13 residues. Germline CDR1 SEHNR, CDR2 FQNEAQ (reference sequence). This receptor was taken from a female donor in good health and CMV-seropositive. V usage is TRBV7-9 and J usage is TRBJ1-2; no clear D. Source material: PBMCs. CDR3 bases: TGTGCCAGCAGCTTAGCGGGTAGCTATGGCTGCACCTTC. Protein sequence: CASSLAGSYGCTF.